The 24 T cell receptor beta chains given below trace back to one sample, sequenced in a study of T cells after yellow fever vaccination. TCRdb re-called the 5' RACE reads with MiXCR, one entry per CDR3 protein. The sample yields roughly 520,000 distinct CDR3 sequences, less than 25% seen once. The sample in question was PBMCs, obtained roughly 20 days after the first yellow fever vaccination. These receptors came from a man younger than 35 who received the YFV17D yellow fever vaccine.

This chain uses TRBV20-1 with TRBJ1-2; D possibly corresponds to TRBD1 (5 bases). Germline assignment: CDR1 DFQATT and CDR2 SNEGSKA (reference sequence). V lost 5 bases and J lost 8, with 9 bases in between. CDR3 length equals 10 residues. CDR3 in amino acids: CSAGQGGYTF. The CDR3 bases are TGCAGTGCTGGACAAGGAGGCTACACCTTC.

The V call is TRBV20-1, the J call TRBJ1-1; TRBD1 might be the D (6 bases). The CDR3 runs to 14 residues. Germline CDR1 and CDR2: DFQATT and SNEGSKA (reference sequence). CDR3 residues: CIGAGAGGNTEAFF. The CDR3, as DNA: TGCATTGGGGCAGGGGCCGGAGGGAACACTGAAGCTTTCTTT.

The V and J genes are TRBV6-2 or TRBV6-3 and TRBJ1-5; unclear D gene. Germline assignment: CDR1 MNHEY and CDR2 SVGEGT. Trimming shortened V by 7 bases and J by 9 bases, and 13 bases separated the two germline ends. This CDR3 region has 12 residues. The CDR3 spells CASNDSGRPQHF. CDR3 in DNA: TGTGCCAGCAACGACTCGGGGAGGCCCCAGCATTTT.

The sample holds a few counts of this clonotype. A read error may produce the germline difference seen at one junction end. The chain employs TRBV20-1 and TRBJ2-2; D is unresolved. Germline V gives CDR1 DFQATT, CDR2 SNEGSKA (reference sequence). The CDR3 consists of 12 residues. As DNA, the CDR3 is TGCAGTGTTAGACAGAACACCGGGGAGCTGTTTTTT. This encodes CSVRQNTGELFF.

This chain joins TRBV27 and TRBJ2-7, with unresolved D. Germline CDR1 and CDR2: MNHEY and SMNVEV (reference sequence). Between the trimmed V and J ends, which lost 10 bases and 5 bases, there was a span of 12 bases. The CDR3 totals 11 residues. In DNA form, the CDR3 reads TGTGCCACCACCTTTGCGGACGAGCAGTACTTC. As protein: CATTFADEQYF.

The sample holds a few counts of this clonotype. CDR3 loop: CASSPRTWLSPLHF. For the CDR3, the DNA is TGCGCCAGCAGCCCCCGGACCTGGTTGTCACCCCTCCACTTT. The chain couples TRBV4-1 to TRBJ1-6; no reliable D call. V was shortened by 4 bases and J by 10 bases, with 14 bases between the two germline ends. Per germline, CDR1 MGHRA and CDR2 YSYEKL. The CDR3 extends over 14 amino acids.

V and J are TRBV20-1 and TRBJ2-5; 11 nucleotides align to TRBD2. Germline CDR1 DFQATT, CDR2 SNEGSKA (reference sequence). With 1 base clipped from V and 2 bases from J, the junction kept 3 bases outside the gene matches. The CDR3 totals 15 residues. CDR3 region: CSARGLAGIQETQYF. DNA of the CDR3: TGCAGTGCTAGAGGACTAGCGGGGATACAAGAGACCCAGTACTTC.

In its sample, this clonotype was seen many times. The chain joins TRBV7-9 to TRBJ1-2; 8 bases are shared with TRBD1. The CDR3 is 13 residues long. V lost 3 bases, J lost 4 bases, and 1 base stayed unmatched. The germline CDR1 and CDR2 sequences are SEHNR and FQNEAQ (reference sequence). CDR3 bases: TGTGCCAGCAGCTTGGGACAGGTCTATGGCTACACCTTC. Residues: CASSLGQVYGYTF.

V gene TRBV5-6 combines with J gene TRBJ2-1; D unresolved. Trimming removed 4 bases from V and 7 bases from J, with 9 bases in between. The CDR3 is 12 amino acids. The germline V gene encodes CDR1 SGHDT and CDR2 YYEEEE. CDR3 sequence: CASSLVQNEQFF. In DNA, the CDR3 is TGTGCCAGCAGCCTCGTTCAAAATGAGCAGTTCTTC.

The chain couples TRBV30 to TRBJ2-1, with D possibly matching TRBD2 (7 bases). CDR1 and CDR2 (germline): GTSNPN, SVGIG (reference sequence). Between the trimmed V and J ends, which lost 5 bases and 2 bases, there was a span of 13 bases. This CDR3 contains 14 residues. The CDR3 sequence: CAWQQGGTYNEQFF. CDR3 bases: TGTGCCTGGCAACAGGGAGGGACCTACAATGAGCAGTTCTTC.

The chain recombines TRBV4-1 with TRBJ2-1; 8 bases fit TRBD1. Germline V gene data show CDR1 as MGHRA and CDR2 as YSYEKL. V lost 0 bases to trimming and J lost 10 bases; unmatched junction nucleotides: 11. The CDR3 length is 16 residues. Written as DNA, the CDR3 is TGCGCCAGCAGCCAAGATCATAGGGTCAGGGGGCGCGAGCAGTTCTTC. Translating it yields CASSQDHRVRGREQFF.

This clonotype was recorded a few times. The CDR3 bases are TGTGCCAGCAGCTTGGTACGGGGGGGGACTGGAAACACCATATATTTT. It is translated as CASSLVRGGTGNTIYF. The chain recombines TRBV5-4 with TRBJ1-3; D possibly corresponds to TRBD1 (5 bases). CDR1 and CDR2 from the germline V gene are SGHNT and YYREEE (reference sequence). V lost 0 bases to trimming and J lost 2 bases, with 12 bases between them. This CDR3 region has 16 residues.

The rearrangement joins TRBV10-3 to TRBJ2-1; unclear D gene. The CDR3 totals 11 residues. Trimming removed 3 bases at V and 6 bases at J, with 3 bases between. CDR1 and CDR2 (germline): ENHRY, SYGVKD. This chain's CDR3 is CAISELNEQFF. The CDR3 DNA reads TGTGCCATCAGTGAACTCAATGAGCAGTTCTTC.

In this sample, this clonotype turned up a few times. V and J are TRBV7-9 and TRBJ1-1; D is possibly TRBD1 (5 bases). Deletions cut 5 bases from V and 5 bases from J, with 12 bases between. The CDR3 consists of 13 residues. Germline V gene sequence: CDR1 SEHNR, CDR2 FQNEAQ (reference sequence). CDR3 in DNA: TGTGCCAGCAGCCTATCAGGGTTTACTGAAGCTTTCTTT. This sequence encodes CASSLSGFTEAFF.

This clonotype was observed a handful of times. The V gene is TRBV27, the J gene TRBJ1-5; no clear D gene. Germline assignment: CDR1 MNHEY and CDR2 SMNVEV (reference sequence). This CDR3 comprises 13 residues. The ends were cut back, 3 bases at V and 5 bases at J, with 8 bases in the middle. The CDR3 reads CASSLGRYQPQHF. The CDR3 region has the DNA TGTGCCAGCAGTTTGGGCAGGTATCAGCCCCAGCATTTT.

The chain employs TRBV2 and TRBJ2-2; D gene uncertain. There are 11 residues in the CDR3. V gave up 4 bases and J gave up 7 bases, with 4 bases separating them. The germline V gene has CDR1 SNHLY and CDR2 FYNNEI. The DNA of the CDR3 is TGTGCCAGCAGTGTTCTCGGGGAGCTGTTTTTT. This codes for CASSVLGELFF.

This clonotype occurred a few times. The chain carries TRBV12-3 or TRBV12-4 and TRBJ1-4, with D possibly matching TRBD1 (5 bases). V was clipped by 6 bases and J by 2 bases, with 13 bases between them. This CDR3 is 15 amino acids long. The CDR3 bases are TGTGCCAGCAGCTCCCGGGGGGGGACTAATGAAAAACTGTTTTTT. As protein: CASSSRGGTNEKLFF.

This clonotype was counted a few times. V is TRBV7-2 and J is TRBJ1-2, with 8 bases matching TRBD1. Germline V CDR1 and CDR2: SGHTA, FQGNSA. The CDR3 loop spans 14 amino acids. V shed 5 bases and J 7 bases; nucleotides not matched to a gene: 9. The CDR3 spells CASSPGRGLFGYTF. CDR3 in DNA: TGTGCCAGCAGCCCGGGCAGGGGGCTCTTTGGCTACACCTTC.

V usage is TRBV4-3 and J usage is TRBJ2-5, with TRBD1 identical over 8 bases. Trimming took 4 bases from V and 7 from J; bases not matched to a gene: 11. The CDR3 covers 15 residues. Germline-derived CDR1 and CDR2 are LGHNA and YSLEER. In DNA form, the CDR3 reads TGCGCCAGCAGCCGAAAGGACAGGGATGAGGGGACCCAGTACTTC. Protein sequence: CASSRKDRDEGTQYF.

The chain carries TRBV5-1 and TRBJ2-3; 7 nucleotides line up with TRBD2. The CDR3 loop spans 16 amino acids. Germline CDR1 is SGHRS and CDR2 is YFSETQ. Trimming took 3 bases from V and 0 from J; bases not matched to a gene: 7. The CDR3 DNA reads as TGCGCCAGCAGCTCTCAAGCGGGGTTGAGCACAGATACGCAGTATTTT. Protein sequence: CASSSQAGLSTDTQYF.

V usage is TRBV6-2 or TRBV6-3 and J usage is TRBJ2-7, with 10 nucleotides matching TRBD1. This CDR3 region has 15 residues. V shed 2 bases, J shed 4 bases, and the junction held 5 bases outside the gene matches. Germline assignment: CDR1 MNHEY and CDR2 SVGEGT. CDR3 amino acids: CASSYPGQGYYEQYF. The CDR3 region has the DNA TGTGCCAGCAGTTACCCGGGACAGGGGTATTACGAGCAGTACTTC.

The chain combines TRBV5-6 with TRBJ2-3; 13 nucleotides line up with TRBD2. V lost 4 bases, J lost 6 bases, and 5 bases stayed unmatched. This CDR3 is built from 15 residues. Germline V gene lookup returns CDR1 SGHDT and CDR2 YYEEEE. The CDR3 sequence is CASSPMTSGGDTQYF. CDR3 sequence (DNA): TGTGCCAGCAGCCCGATGACTAGCGGGGGGGATACGCAGTATTTT.

The V call is TRBV19, the J call TRBJ2-5, with TRBD2 matching 10 bases. V gave up 4 bases and J gave up 0 bases; unmatched junction bases: 23. Germline V gene data show CDR1 as LNHDA and CDR2 as SQIVND (reference sequence). CDR3 length: 22 amino acids. CDR3 sequence reads: CASSTTRGPGTSVPSYQETQYF. For the CDR3, the DNA is TGTGCCAGTAGTACAACCAGGGGCCCCGGGACTAGCGTACCATCGTACCAAGAGACCCAGTACTTC.

This clonotype came up a few times. The J gene is TRBJ1-2, the V gene TRBV6-5; 7 bases agree with TRBD1. The V and J ends lost 6 bases and 5 bases, in that order; junction bases with no gene match: 6. This CDR3 comprises 13 residues. Per germline, CDR1 MNHEY and CDR2 SVGAGI. The CDR3 reads CASRSGTEYGYTF. CDR3 bases: TGTGCCAGCAGGTCCGGGACAGAATATGGCTACACCTTC.